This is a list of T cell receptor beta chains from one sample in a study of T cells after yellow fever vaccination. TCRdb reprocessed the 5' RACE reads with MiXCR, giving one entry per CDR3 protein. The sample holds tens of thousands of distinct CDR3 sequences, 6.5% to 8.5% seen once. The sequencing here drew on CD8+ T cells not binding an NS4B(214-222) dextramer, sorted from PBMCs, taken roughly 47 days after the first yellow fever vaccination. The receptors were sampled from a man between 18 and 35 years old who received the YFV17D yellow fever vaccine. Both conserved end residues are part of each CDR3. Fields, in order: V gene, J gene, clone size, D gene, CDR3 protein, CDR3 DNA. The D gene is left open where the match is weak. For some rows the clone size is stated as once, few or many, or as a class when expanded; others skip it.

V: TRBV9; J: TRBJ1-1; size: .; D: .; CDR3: CASSPTRGALTEAFF; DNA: TGTGCCAGCAGCCCAACAAGGGGGGCCCTTACTGAAGCTTTCTTT
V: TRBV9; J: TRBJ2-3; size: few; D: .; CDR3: CASSGLPGLKMPGDTQYF; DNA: TGTGCCAGCAGCGGCCTCCCTGGACTAAAAATGCCGGGAGATACGCAGTATTTT
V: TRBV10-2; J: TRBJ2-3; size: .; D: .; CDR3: CASSDGGTQYF; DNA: TGCGCCAGCAGTGATGGGGGTACGCAGTATTTT
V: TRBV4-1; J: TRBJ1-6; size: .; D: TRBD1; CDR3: CASSRDRGTSPLHF; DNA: TGCGCCAGCAGCCGAGACAGGGGTACTTCACCCCTCCACTTT
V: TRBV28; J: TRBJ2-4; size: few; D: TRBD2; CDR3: CASSPQGGLAKNIQYF; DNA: TGTGCCAGCAGTCCCCAGGGAGGGTTAGCCAAAAACATTCAGTACTTC
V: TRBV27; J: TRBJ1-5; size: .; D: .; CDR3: CASSLSTGNNQPQHF; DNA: TGTGCCAGCAGTTTGTCCACAGGTAACAATCAGCCCCAGCATTTT
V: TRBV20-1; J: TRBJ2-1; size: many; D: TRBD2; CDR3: CSARDPLSSGVNNEQFF; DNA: TGCAGTGCTAGAGACCCCCTCTCTAGCGGGGTCAACAATGAGCAGTTCTTC
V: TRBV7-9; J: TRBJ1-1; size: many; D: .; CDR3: CASSLEGHHLNTEAFF; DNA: TGTGCCAGCAGCTTAGAGGGACACCACTTGAACACTGAAGCTTTCTTT
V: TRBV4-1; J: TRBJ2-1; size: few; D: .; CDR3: CASSQGRGGAYNEQFF; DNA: TGCGCCAGCAGCCAAGGTCGAGGGGGGGCTTACAATGAGCAGTTCTTC
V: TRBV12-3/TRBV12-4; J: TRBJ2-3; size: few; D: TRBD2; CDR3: CASRNPTSGGPPFSTQYF; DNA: TGTGCCAGCAGAAACCCGACTAGCGGGGGGCCCCCGTTCTCCACGCAGTATTTT
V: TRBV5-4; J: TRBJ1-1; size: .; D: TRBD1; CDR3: CASGGQSNTEAFF; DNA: TGTGCCAGCGGGGGACAGTCGAACACTGAAGCTTTCTTT
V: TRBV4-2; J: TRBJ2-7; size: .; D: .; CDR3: CASSQGLADSSEQYF; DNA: TGTGCCAGCAGCCAAGGCCTAGCCGACTCCTCCGAGCAGTACTTC
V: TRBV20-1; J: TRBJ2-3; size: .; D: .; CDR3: CSANARGEVDTQYF; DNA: TGCAGTGCTAACGCTCGTGGGGAGGTAGATACGCAGTATTTT
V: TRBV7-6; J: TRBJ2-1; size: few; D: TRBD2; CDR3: CASSLLTSGGVSEQFF; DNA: TGTGCCAGCAGCTTATTGACTAGCGGGGGGGTTTCAGAGCAGTTCTTC
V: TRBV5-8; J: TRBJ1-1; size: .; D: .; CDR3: CASSLRPGSSHTEAFF; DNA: TGTGCCAGCAGCTTGCGGCCAGGGTCATCTCACACTGAAGCTTTCTTT
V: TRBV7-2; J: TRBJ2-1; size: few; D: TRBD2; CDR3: CASSLGLAGDYNEQFF; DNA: TGTGCCAGCAGCTTAGGCCTAGCGGGGGATTACAATGAGCAGTTCTTC
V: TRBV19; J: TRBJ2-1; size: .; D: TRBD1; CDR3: CASSHDRGPYNEQFF; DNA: TGTGCCAGTAGTCATGACAGGGGACCCTACAATGAGCAGTTCTTC
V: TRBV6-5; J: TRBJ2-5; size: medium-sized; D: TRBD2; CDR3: CASSYSGGGETQYF; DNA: TGTGCCAGCAGTTACAGCGGGGGGGGGGAGACCCAGTACTTC
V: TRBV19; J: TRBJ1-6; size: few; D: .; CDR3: CASSPDGSPLHF; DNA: TGTGCCAGTAGTCCCGATGGATCACCCCTCCACTTT
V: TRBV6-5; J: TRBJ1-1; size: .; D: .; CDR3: CASSYSWTSVTEAFF; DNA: TGTGCCAGCAGTTACTCGTGGACCTCGGTCACTGAAGCTTTCTTT